This passage covers 29 T cell receptor beta chains from one sample sequenced in a study of T cells after somatic rescue of genetic block. Libraries were prepared by immunoSEQ multiplex PCR; TCRdb keeps only in-frame clonotypes and omits some of them. The sample lists more than 12,000 clones, 70% to 85% occurring once. Material for sequencing was peripheral blood mononuclear cells (PBMCs). These receptors all come from a boy aged 10-17 years.

A few counts support this clone. The chain employs TRBV28 and TRBJ2-6; possibly TRBD1 or TRBD2 for D (5 bases each). The CDR3 runs 15 residues. With 0 bases removed from V and 2 bases from J, the gap between germline ends came to 5 bases. Germline V gene lookup returns CDR1 MDHEN and CDR2 SYDVKM. The CDR3 region has the DNA TGTGCCAGCAGTTTATGGGGGGCTGGGGCCAACGTCCTGACTTTC. This encodes CASSLWGAGANVLTF.

The J gene is TRBJ2-2, the V gene TRBV28; 10 bases agree with TRBD2. After removal of 5 bases from V and 2 bases from J, the junction contained 5 bases not matched to a gene. The germline V gene encodes CDR1 MDHEN and CDR2 SYDVKM. The CDR3 runs 16 residues. The CDR3 is CASSPWTSGNTGELFF. CDR3 nucleotides: TGTGCCAGCAGTCCTTGGACTAGCGGCAACACCGGGGAGCTGTTTTTT.

The gene calls are TRBV27 and TRBJ2-3, with D tentatively TRBD1 or TRBD2 (6 bases each). Trimming cost V 2 bases and J 1 base, with 13 bases left between them. The CDR3 has 16 residues. CDR1 and CDR2 (germline): MNHEY, SMNVEV (reference sequence). The CDR3, as DNA: TGTGCCAGCAGTTTAGGGTGGGGGGCGCGCACAGATACGCAGTATTTT. This translates into CASSLGWGARTDTQYF.

This chain uses TRBV6-1 with TRBJ1-2, with 8 bases that match TRBD1. The CDR3 length is 16 residues. The J segment lost 4 bases and the V segment lost 4 bases, leaving 11 bases of the junction unmatched. The germline V gene encodes CDR1 MNHNS and CDR2 SASEGT. The DNA for the CDR3 is TGTGCCAGCAGTGCTACCCCCGGGACAGGATTCTATGGCTACACCTTC. Encoded protein: CASSATPGTGFYGYTF.

The chain joins TRBV5-6 to TRBJ1-1; TRBD1 matches 10 bases. Per the germline V gene, CDR1 is SGHDT and CDR2 is YYEEEE. The junction had 9 bases not matched to a gene; V was cut back by 0 bases and J by 4 bases. The CDR3 runs to 17 residues. CDR3 in amino acids: CASSLADRGVRSTEAFF. CDR3 nucleotides: TGTGCCAGCAGCTTGGCGGACAGGGGGGTGAGAAGCACTGAAGCTTTCTTT.

The V gene is TRBV19, the J gene TRBJ2-3, with 12 bases aligning to TRBD2. Trimming cost V 4 bases and J 4 bases; bases outside gene matches: 0. Germline V CDR1 and CDR2: LNHDA, SQIVND (reference sequence). The CDR3 is made up of 14 amino acids. CDR3 DNA sequence: TGTGCCAGTAGTAGACTAGCGGGAGCAGATACGCAGTATTTT. It encodes CASSRLAGADTQYF.

The V and J genes are TRBV28 and TRBJ1-2; D might be TRBD1 (6 bases). In germline, CDR1 is MDHEN, CDR2 SYDVKM. This CDR3 has 14 amino acids. V dropped 7 bases and J dropped 6 bases, with 18 bases sitting between them. CDR3 sequence: CASKTGHPSHGYTF. The DNA of the CDR3 is TGTGCCAGCAAGACAGGACATCCCTCACATGGCTACACCTTC.

V and J are TRBV6-6 and TRBJ2-7; the D gene is possibly TRBD2 (6 bases). Germline V gene lookup returns CDR1 MNHNY and CDR2 SVGAGI (reference sequence). V shed 6 bases and J shed 0 bases, with 15 bases lying between them. This CDR3 contains 15 residues. Here the CDR3 reads CASSSPGTHSYEQYF. The CDR3 DNA is TGTGCCAGCAGCTCGCCCGGGACTCACTCCTACGAGCAGTACTTC.

In its sample, this clone was seen once. The chain combines TRBV27 with TRBJ2-3, with D unclear. The germline V gene encodes CDR1 MNHEY and CDR2 SMNVEV (reference sequence). V gave up 7 bases and J gave up 3 bases, with 11 bases separating them. The CDR3 runs 13 residues. The CDR3 DNA is TGTGCCAGCAAGGGTGCGCTTACAGATACGCAGTATTTT. This gives the protein CASKGALTDTQYF.

V and J are TRBV18 and TRBJ1-1; 9 positions agree with TRBD1. The trim removed 7 bases at V and 0 bases at J, leaving 3 bases unmatched. The CDR3 totals 14 residues. CDR1 is KGHSH and CDR2 is LQKENI in the germline V gene. The CDR3 DNA sequence: TGTGCCAGCTTAGGACAGGGGATGAACACTGAAGCTTTCTTT. Residues: CASLGQGMNTEAFF.

This clone was seen once. This sequence joins TRBV19 and TRBJ2-1, with 15 positions matching TRBD2. The CDR3 is made up of 14 amino acids. Germline V gene lookup returns CDR1 LNHDA and CDR2 SQIVND (reference sequence). V shed 8 bases and J 6 bases; nucleotides not matched to a gene: 2. The CDR3 nucleotides are TGTGCCAGTCGGACTAGCGGGAGGGTCAATGAGCAGTTCTTC. This gives the protein CASRTSGRVNEQFF.

This chain joins TRBV30 and TRBJ1-5; tentatively, D is TRBD1 (6 bases). Trimming took 0 bases from V and 1 from J, leaving 16 bases between them. This CDR3 is 17 amino acids long. Germline V gene data show CDR1 as GTSNPN and CDR2 as SVGIG (reference sequence). CDR3 nucleotide sequence: TGTGCCTGGAGTGTCCAAGGGAGGGGGGGGAGCAATCAGCCCCAGCATTTT. Translation: CAWSVQGRGGSNQPQHF.

V and J are TRBV30 and TRBJ2-3; maybe TRBD1 (5 bases). In germline, CDR1 is GTSNPN, CDR2 SVGIG (reference sequence). V lost 2 bases, J lost 10 bases, and 22 bases lay in between. The CDR3 is 15 amino acids. This CDR3 is CAWSRAADGLGAQYF. DNA of the CDR3: TGTGCCTGGAGTAGGGCCGCCGATGGATTAGGGGCGCAGTATTTT.

The gene calls are TRBV28 and TRBJ1-5; D uncertain. With 1 base removed from V and 0 bases from J, the gap between germline ends came to 10 bases. CDR1 MDHEN and CDR2 SYDVKM come from the germline V gene. The CDR3 contains 16 residues. The CDR3 region has the DNA TGTGCCAGCAGTTTATTCGGCCTTAGTAGCAATCAGCCCCAGCATTTT. Translated: CASSLFGLSSNQPQHF.

The sample holds a few counts of this clone. The chain joins TRBV29-1 to TRBJ1-5, with D tentatively TRBD1 (6 bases). Germline V gene lookup returns CDR1 SQVTM and CDR2 ANQGSEA. The CDR3 totals 14 residues. V was cut by 6 bases and J by 0 bases, with 12 bases left in between. CDR3: CSVILTGSNQPQHF. The CDR3 DNA follows: TGCAGCGTCATTTTGACAGGTAGCAATCAGCCCCAGCATTTT. Complete variable domain (other parts from reference TRBV29-1 and TRBJ1-5): SAVISQKPSRDICQRGTSLTIQCQVDSQVTMMFWYRQQPGQSLTLIATANQGSEATYESGFVIDKFPISRPNLTFSTLTVSNMSPEDSSIYLCSVILTGSNQPQHFGDGTRLSIL.

This clone was observed a single time. J is TRBJ1-6 and V is TRBV4-1, with a possible D match to TRBD1 (5 bases). Looked up from germline, CDR1 is MGHRA and CDR2 is YSYEKL. CDR3 size: 15 residues. The V end was cut by 1 base, the J end by 8 bases, with 12 bases between. The CDR3 sequence is CASSQGEGWDSPLHF. CDR3 sequence (DNA): TGCGCCAGCAGCCAAGGAGAGGGGTGGGATTCACCCCTCCACTTT.

The rearrangement links TRBV11-2 to TRBJ2-7; tentative D call: TRBD2 (6 bases). Germline CDR1 reads SGHAT; CDR2 reads FQNNGV. The CDR3 is 17 residues long. The V gene lost 1 base and the J gene lost 0 bases, with 16 bases spanning the gap. CDR3 nucleotide sequence: TGTGCCAGCAGCTTAGTATCCCGTCCGACTAGCTCCTACGAGCAGTACTTC. Translation gives CASSLVSRPTSSYEQYF.

The rearrangement links TRBV6-6 to TRBJ2-5; no definite D call. Germline-derived CDR1 and CDR2 are MNHNY and SVGAGI (reference sequence). The CDR3 consists of 12 residues. V lost 10 bases and J 1 base, leaving 10 bases between the germline ends. The CDR3 sequence: CATRSRQETQYF. CDR3 in DNA: TGTGCCACCAGGTCCCGCCAAGAGACCCAGTACTTC.

This chain connects TRBV30 to TRBJ2-7; no reliable D call. V dropped 2 bases and J dropped 3 bases, with 11 bases sitting between them. This CDR3 comprises 13 residues. Per the germline V gene, CDR1 is GTSNPN and CDR2 is SVGIG (reference sequence). The DNA for the CDR3 is TGTGCCTGGAGTCATGGGGTCCACTACGAGCAGTACTTC. It is translated as CAWSHGVHYEQYF.

This chain joins TRBV11-2 and TRBJ1-2; weak D call: TRBD1 (6 bases). Germline loops: CDR1 SGHAT, CDR2 FQNNGV. With 5 bases removed from V and 3 bases from J, the gap between germline ends came to 19 bases. There are 16 residues in the CDR3. CDR3 loop: CASSTHIPTGHYGYTF. The CDR3 DNA reads TGTGCCAGCAGCACCCACATTCCGACAGGACACTATGGCTACACCTTC.

The chain combines TRBV27 with TRBJ2-6; D is ambiguous. The CDR3 spans 16 residues. The germline CDR1 and CDR2 sequences are MNHEY and SMNVEV (reference sequence). The V end lost 3 bases, the J end lost 2 bases, and 11 bases lay between the germline ends. CDR3 sequence (DNA): TGTGCCAGCAGTTTCGGATGGTCGGCTGGGGCCAACGTCCTGACTTTC. It specifies CASSFGWSAGANVLTF.

The sample holds one count of this clone. CDR3 in amino acids: CASSQPGQGISNYGYTF. The CDR3 DNA follows: TGTGCCAGCTCACAACCGGGACAGGGCATTTCTAACTATGGCTACACCTTC. The V gene is TRBV18, the J gene TRBJ1-2, with 9 bases matching TRBD1. This CDR3 region has 17 residues. Germline V gene data show CDR1 as KGHSH and CDR2 as LQKENI. With 4 bases clipped from V and 0 bases from J, the junction kept 9 bases outside the gene matches.

V usage is TRBV9 and J usage is TRBJ2-7, with a tentative D call TRBD2 (6 bases). This CDR3 comprises 15 residues. Looked up from germline, CDR1 is SGDLS and CDR2 is YYNGEE. V was clipped by 7 bases and J by 1 base, with 18 bases between them. CDR3 protein: CASHSSGCLSYEQYF. CDR3 in DNA: TGTGCCAGCCACTCCAGCGGGTGTCTGTCCTACGAGCAGTACTTC. Combining the CDR3 with reference TRBV9 and TRBJ2-7 gives the whole variable domain DSGVTQTPKHLITATGQRVTLRCSPRSGDLSVYWYQQSLDQGLQFLIQYYNGEERAKGNILERFSAQQFPDLHSELNLSSLELGDSALYFCASHSSGCLSYEQYFGPGTRLTVT.

CDR3 sequence: CASRAGTYYEQYF. The CDR3 DNA follows: TGTGCCAGCAGGGCAGGTACTTACTACGAGCAGTACTTC. The chain employs TRBV2 and TRBJ2-7; D unclear. The CDR3 contains 13 residues. Between the trimmed V and J ends, which lost 6 bases and 3 bases, there was a span of 12 bases. The germline V gene encodes CDR1 SNHLY and CDR2 FYNNEI.

The chain combines TRBV27 with TRBJ2-1, with 12 bases fitting TRBD2. From germline, CDR1 is MNHEY and CDR2 SMNVEV (reference sequence). Trimming at V came to 3 bases and at J to 5 bases, leaving 8 bases not matched to a gene. CDR3 length equals 17 residues. CDR3 DNA sequence: TGTGCCAGCAGTTTCTCATACCTAGCGGGAGGGGACAATGAGCAGTTCTTC. This encodes CASSFSYLAGGDNEQFF.

The rearrangement uses TRBV5-1 and TRBJ2-6; a weak D match, TRBD2 (6 bases). CDR3 length equals 18 residues. Between the trimmed V and J ends, which lost 2 bases and 2 bases, there was a span of 17 bases. CDR1 is SGHRS, CDR2 YFSETQ, per germline. This CDR3 is CASSFRDWLEPGANVLTF. DNA of the CDR3: TGCGCCAGCAGCTTTCGGGACTGGTTGGAACCTGGGGCCAACGTCCTGACTTTC.

The chain links TRBV9 to TRBJ1-5; D ambiguous. Germline CDR1 SGDLS, CDR2 YYNGEE. The length of the CDR3 is 15 residues. V was cut by 0 bases and J by 4 bases, with 11 bases left in between. The CDR3 is CASSVGVLGNQPQHF. CDR3 nucleotide sequence: TGTGCCAGCAGCGTAGGCGTATTAGGAAATCAGCCCCAGCATTTT.

The chain joins TRBV11-2 to TRBJ1-3; 8 positions agree with TRBD1. This CDR3 is built from 15 residues. V dropped 1 base and J dropped 2; count of bases not matched to a gene: 1. Germline V gives CDR1 SGHAT, CDR2 FQNNGV. CDR3 in amino acids: CASSLVRGPGNTIYF. The CDR3 nucleotides are TGTGCCAGCAGCTTAGTCAGGGGGCCTGGAAACACCATATATTTT.

The V gene is TRBV15, the J gene TRBJ2-3, with D perhaps given as TRBD1 or TRBD2 (6 bases each). Trimming removed 0 bases at V and 2 bases at J, with 18 bases between. The CDR3 runs to 18 residues. Germline CDR1 is LNHNV and CDR2 is YYDKDF (reference sequence). The CDR3 is CATSRDGGGLVHTDTQYF. The CDR3 nucleotides read TGTGCCACCAGCAGAGATGGAGGGGGGCTGGTCCACACAGATACGCAGTATTTT.